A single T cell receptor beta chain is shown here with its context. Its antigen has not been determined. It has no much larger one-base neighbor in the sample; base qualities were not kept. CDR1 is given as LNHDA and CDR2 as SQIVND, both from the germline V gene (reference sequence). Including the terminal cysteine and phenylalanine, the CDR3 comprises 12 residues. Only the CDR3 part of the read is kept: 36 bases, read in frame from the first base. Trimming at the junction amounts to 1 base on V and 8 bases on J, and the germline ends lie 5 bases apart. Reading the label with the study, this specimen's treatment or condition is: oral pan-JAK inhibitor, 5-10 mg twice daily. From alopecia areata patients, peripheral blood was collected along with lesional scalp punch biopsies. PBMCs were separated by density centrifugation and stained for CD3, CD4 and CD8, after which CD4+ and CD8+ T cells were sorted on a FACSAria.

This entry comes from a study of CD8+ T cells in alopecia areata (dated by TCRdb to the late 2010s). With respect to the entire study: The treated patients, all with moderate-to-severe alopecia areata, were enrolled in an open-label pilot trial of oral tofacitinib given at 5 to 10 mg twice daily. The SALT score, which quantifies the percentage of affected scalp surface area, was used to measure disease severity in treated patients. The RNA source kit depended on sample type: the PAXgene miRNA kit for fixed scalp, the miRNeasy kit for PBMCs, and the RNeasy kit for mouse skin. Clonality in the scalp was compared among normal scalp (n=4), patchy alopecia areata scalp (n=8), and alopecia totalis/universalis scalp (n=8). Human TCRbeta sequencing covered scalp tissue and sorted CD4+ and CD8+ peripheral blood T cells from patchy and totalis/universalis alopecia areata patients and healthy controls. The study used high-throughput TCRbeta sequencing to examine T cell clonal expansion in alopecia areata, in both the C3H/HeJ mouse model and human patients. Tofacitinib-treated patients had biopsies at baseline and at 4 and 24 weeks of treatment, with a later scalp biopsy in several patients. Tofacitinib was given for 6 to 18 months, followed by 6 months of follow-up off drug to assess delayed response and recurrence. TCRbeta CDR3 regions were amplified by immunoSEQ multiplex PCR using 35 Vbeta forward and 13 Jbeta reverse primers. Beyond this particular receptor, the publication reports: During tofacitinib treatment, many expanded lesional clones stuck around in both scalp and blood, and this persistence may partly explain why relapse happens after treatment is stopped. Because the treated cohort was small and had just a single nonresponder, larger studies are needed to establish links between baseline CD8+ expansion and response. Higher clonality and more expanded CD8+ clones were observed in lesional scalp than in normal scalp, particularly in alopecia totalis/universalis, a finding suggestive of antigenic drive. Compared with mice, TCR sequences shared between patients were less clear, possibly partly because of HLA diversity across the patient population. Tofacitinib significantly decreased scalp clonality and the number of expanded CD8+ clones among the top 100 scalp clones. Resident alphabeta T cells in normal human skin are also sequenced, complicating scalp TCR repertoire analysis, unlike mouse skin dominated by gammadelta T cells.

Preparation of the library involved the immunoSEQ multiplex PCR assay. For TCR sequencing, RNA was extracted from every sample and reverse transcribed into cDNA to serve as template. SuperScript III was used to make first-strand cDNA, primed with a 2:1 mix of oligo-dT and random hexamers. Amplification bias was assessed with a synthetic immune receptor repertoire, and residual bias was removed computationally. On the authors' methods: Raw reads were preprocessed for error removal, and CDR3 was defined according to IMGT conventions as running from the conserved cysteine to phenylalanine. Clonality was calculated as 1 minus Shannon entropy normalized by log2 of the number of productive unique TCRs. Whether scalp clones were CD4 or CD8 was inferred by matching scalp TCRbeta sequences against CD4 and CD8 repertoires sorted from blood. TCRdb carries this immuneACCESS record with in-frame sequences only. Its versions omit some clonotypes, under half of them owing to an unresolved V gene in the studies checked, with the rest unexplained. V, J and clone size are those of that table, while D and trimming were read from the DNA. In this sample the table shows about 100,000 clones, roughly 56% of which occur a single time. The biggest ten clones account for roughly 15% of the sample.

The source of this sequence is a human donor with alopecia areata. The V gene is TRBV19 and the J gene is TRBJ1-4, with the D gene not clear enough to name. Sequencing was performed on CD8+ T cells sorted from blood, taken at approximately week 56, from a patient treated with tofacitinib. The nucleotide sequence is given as TGTGCCAGTAGTATAGTTCGCGAAAAACTGTTTTTT. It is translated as CASSIVREKLFF.